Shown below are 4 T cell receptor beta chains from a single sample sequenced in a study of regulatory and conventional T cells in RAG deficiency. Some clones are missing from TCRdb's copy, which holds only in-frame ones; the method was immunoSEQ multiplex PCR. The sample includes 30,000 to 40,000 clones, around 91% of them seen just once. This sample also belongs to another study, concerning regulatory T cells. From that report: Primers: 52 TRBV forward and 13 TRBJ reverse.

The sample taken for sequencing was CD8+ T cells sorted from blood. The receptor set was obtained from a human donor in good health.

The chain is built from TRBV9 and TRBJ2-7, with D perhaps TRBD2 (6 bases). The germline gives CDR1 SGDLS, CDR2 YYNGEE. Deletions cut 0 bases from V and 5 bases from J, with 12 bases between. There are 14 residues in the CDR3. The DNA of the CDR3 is TGTGCCAGCAGCGTAGAGGGACTTCCTAACGAGCAGTACTTC. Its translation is CASSVEGLPNEQYF.

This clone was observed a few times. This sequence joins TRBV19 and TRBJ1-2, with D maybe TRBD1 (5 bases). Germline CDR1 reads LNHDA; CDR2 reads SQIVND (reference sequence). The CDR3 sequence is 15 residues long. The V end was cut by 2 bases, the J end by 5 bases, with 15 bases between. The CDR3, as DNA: TGTGCCAGTAGTATAATCGGGGGGACGGTTTATGGCTACACCTTC. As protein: CASSIIGGTVYGYTF. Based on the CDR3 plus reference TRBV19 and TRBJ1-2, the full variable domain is DGGITQSPKYLFRKEGQNVTLSCEQNLNHDAMYWYRQDPGQGLRLIYYSQIVNDFQKGDIAEGYSVSREKKESFPLTVTSAQKNPTAFYLCASSIIGGTVYGYTFGSGTRLTVV.

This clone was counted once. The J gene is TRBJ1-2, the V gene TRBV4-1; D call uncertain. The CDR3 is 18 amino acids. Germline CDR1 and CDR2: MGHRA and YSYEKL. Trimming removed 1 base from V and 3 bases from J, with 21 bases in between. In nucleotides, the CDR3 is TGCGCCAGCAGCCAAGGATTAGGTACCCGAGAAGGATACTATGGCTACACCTTC. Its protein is CASSQGLGTREGYYGYTF.

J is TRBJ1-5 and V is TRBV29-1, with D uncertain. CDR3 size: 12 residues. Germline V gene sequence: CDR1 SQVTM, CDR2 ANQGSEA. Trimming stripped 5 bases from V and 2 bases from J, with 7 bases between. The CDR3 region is CSVITGNQPQHF. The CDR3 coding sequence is TGCAGCGTTATCACGGGCAATCAGCCCCAGCATTTT.